These 25 T cell receptor beta chains came from one sample sequenced in a study of blood T cell repertoires in COVID-19 (dated by TCRdb to 2018 to 2021). The protocol used for the library was the immunoSEQ multiplex PCR assay. Imported from immuneACCESS, the table was reduced by TCRdb to in-frame sequences with V and J called. These copies leave out some clones; in studies compared against another copy, an unresolved V gene accounts for under half, and the cause of the remainder is not known. The sample records some 110,000 clones, 75% to 90% of which are singletons. Roughly 8.2% of the sample is in the top ten clones. The sample comprised peripheral blood. The source is a human donor in a cohort sampled during active COVID-19.

CDR3 nucleotides: TGTGCTAGTGGGAGCGGGGGGGCCCGCTCCTACAATGAGCAGTTCTTC. It specifies CASGSGGARSYNEQFF. This chain links TRBV12-5 with TRBJ2-1; 10 bases map to TRBD2. In germline, CDR1 is LGHNT, CDR2 FRNRAP. The CDR3 has 16 residues. After removal of 6 bases from V and 0 bases from J, the junction contained 5 bases not matched to a gene.

This chain joins TRBV3-1 (or the pseudogene TRBV3-2) and TRBJ2-2, with D maybe TRBD2 (6 bases). Deletions cut 1 base from V and 5 bases from J, with 14 bases between. This CDR3 spans 16 amino acids. Germline CDR1 reads LGHDT; CDR2 reads YNNKEL (reference sequence). The CDR3 loop is CASSQVGGTQTGELFF. CDR3 nucleotides: TGTGCCAGCAGCCAAGTTGGCGGGACTCAAACCGGGGAGCTGTTTTTT.

This chain joins TRBV4-1 and TRBJ2-3; D ambiguous. Germline V CDR1 and CDR2: MGHRA, YSYEKL. The CDR3 has 14 amino acids. V lost 1 base to trimming and J lost 3 bases, with 8 bases between them. The DNA for the CDR3 is TGCGCCAGCAGCCAAGTACCGGGTACAGATACGCAGTATTTT. This translates into CASSQVPGTDTQYF.

V and J are TRBV13 and TRBJ1-2, with D uncertain. Trimming removed 5 bases at V and 1 base at J, with 17 bases between. The germline V gene encodes CDR1 PRHDT and CDR2 FYEKMQ (reference sequence). CDR3 length equals 16 residues. The CDR3 loop is CASSREQTIFNYGYTF. The DNA of the CDR3 is TGTGCCAGCAGCCGGGAGCAGACAATCTTTAACTATGGCTACACCTTC. Based on the CDR3 plus reference TRBV13 and TRBJ1-2, the full variable domain is AAGVIQSPRHLIKEKRETATLKCYPIPRHDTVYWYQQGPGQDPQFLISFYEKMQSDKGSIPDRFSAQQFSDYHSELNMSSLELGDSALYFCASSREQTIFNYGYTFGSGTRLTVV.

This chain joins TRBV25-1 and TRBJ1-3; D uncertain. There are 13 residues in the CDR3. V lost 3 bases, J lost 4 bases, and 7 bases lay in between. CDR1 and CDR2 from the germline V gene are MGHDK and SYGVNS. The CDR3: CASSDWSGNTIYF. In DNA, the CDR3 is TGTGCCAGCAGTGATTGGAGCGGAAACACCATATATTTT.

This rearrangement joins TRBV11-3 to TRBJ2-1, with 9 bases aligning to TRBD2. Germline CDR1 and CDR2: SGHNT and YENEEA. The junction had 3 bases not matched to a gene; V was cut back by 5 bases and J by 4 bases. CDR3 length: 14 amino acids. The CDR3 DNA reads TGTGCCAGCAGCCCTAGCGGGACGTACAATGAGCAGTTCTTC. Protein sequence: CASSPSGTYNEQFF.

This clone was recorded only once. CDR3 sequence (DNA): TGTGCCACCAGCAGAGGGACTAGTACCCAGCAGTACTTC. It codes for CATSRGTSTQQYF. This chain connects TRBV15 to TRBJ2-7; 7 nucleotides agree with TRBD2. CDR1 and CDR2 (germline): LNHNV, YYDKDF (reference sequence). Germline trimming cut 1 base from V and 8 bases from J; bases unmatched to any gene: 5. The CDR3 length is 13 residues.

The J gene is TRBJ2-7, the V gene TRBV7-8; 8 nucleotides line up with TRBD1. The CDR3 contains 14 residues. In germline, CDR1 is SGHVS, CDR2 FQNEAQ. Germline trimming cut 1 base from V and 5 bases from J; bases unmatched to any gene: 4. The CDR3 nucleotides read TGTGCCAGCAGCTTAGTGGGACAGGTCGACGAGCAGTACTTC. Its protein is CASSLVGQVDEQYF.

The rearrangement joins TRBV9 to TRBJ2-7, with 7 bases that match TRBD1. Germline V gene data show CDR1 as SGDLS and CDR2 as YYNGEE. The CDR3 is 14 amino acids. Unmatched junction bases numbered 2, after V lost 0 bases and J lost 2 bases. DNA for the CDR3: TGTGCCAGCAGCGTAGATACAGGGGCCTACGAGCAGTACTTC. It specifies CASSVDTGAYEQYF.

This chain joins TRBV19 and TRBJ1-5; possibly TRBD1 for D (5 bases). Germline V gene data show CDR1 as LNHDA and CDR2 as SQIVND (reference sequence). V shed 7 bases and J shed 1 base, with 11 bases lying between them. The CDR3 totals 14 residues. CDR3 sequence reads: CASTLRQSNQPQHF. The CDR3 region has the DNA TGTGCCAGTACCTTGCGACAGAGCAATCAGCCCCAGCATTTT.

In this sample, this clone turned up a few times. The V and J genes are TRBV12-3 or TRBV12-4 and TRBJ1-1; D remains ambiguous. The CDR3 is 13 residues long. V lost 6 bases to trimming and J lost 1 base, with 9 bases between them. CDR3 nucleotide sequence: TGTGCCAGCAGCTCCTCGTCGAACACTGAAGCTTTCTTT. It codes for CASSSSSNTEAFF.

The J gene is TRBJ2-7, the V gene TRBV11-1, with D tentatively TRBD2 (6 bases). The CDR3 totals 16 residues. Trimming cost V 3 bases and J 5 bases, with 20 bases left between them. Germline V CDR1 and CDR2: SGHAT, FQDESV (reference sequence). Written as DNA, the CDR3 is TGTGCCAGCAGCTTGATTCCCGGGCCAGGAGGGGACGAGCAGTACTTC. It specifies CASSLIPGPGGDEQYF. Filled out from reference TRBV11-1 and TRBJ2-7, the complete variable domain reads EAEVAQSPRYKITEKSQAVAFWCDPISGHATLYWYRQILGQGPELLVQFQDESVVDDSQLPKDRFSAERLKGVDSTLKIQPAELGDSAMYLCASSLIPGPGGDEQYFGPGTRLTVT.

V gene TRBV5-1 combines with J gene TRBJ1-1, with 8 positions matching TRBD1. The CDR3 is 14 amino acids. Germline trimming cut 6 bases from V and 0 bases from J; bases unmatched to any gene: 4. Germline CDR1 and CDR2: SGHRS and YFSETQ. CDR3 residues: CASTRQGLNTEAFF. Here the CDR3 DNA reads TGCGCCAGCACGCGACAGGGGCTGAACACTGAAGCTTTCTTT.

CDR3 sequence (DNA): TGTGCCAGCAGTCCGGACAGGAGACTCTACGAGCAGTACTTC. As protein: CASSPDRRLYEQYF. The chain couples TRBV6-5 to TRBJ2-7, with 7 bases that match TRBD1. The length of the CDR3 is 14 residues. In germline, CDR1 is MNHEY, CDR2 SVGAGI. V trimming: 5 bases; J trimming: 3 bases; junction bases outside the gene matches: 7.

The chain carries TRBV7-6 and TRBJ2-5; 7 bases are shared with TRBD2. The CDR3 is 15 residues long. CDR1 is SGHVS and CDR2 is FNYEAQ in the germline V gene. V was pared by 0 bases and J by 1 base, with 2 bases of the junction left unmatched. The CDR3 region is CASSLARGGQETQYF. In DNA, the CDR3 is TGTGCCAGCAGCTTAGCTCGCGGGGGCCAAGAGACCCAGTACTTC.

This rearrangement joins TRBV28 to TRBJ2-7; a possible D gene is TRBD2 (5 bases). Deletions cut 5 bases from V and 3 bases from J, with 14 bases between. From germline, CDR1 is MDHEN and CDR2 SYDVKM. This CDR3 spans 14 amino acids. CDR3 sequence (DNA): TGTGCCAGCAGTGGGGTAACTGGGAGCTACGAGCAGTACTTC. Protein sequence: CASSGVTGSYEQYF.

CDR3 sequence (DNA): TGTGCCAGCAGTTCCCAGGACAGATCCTACGAGCAGTACTTC. Its protein product is CASSSQDRSYEQYF. The V call is TRBV28, the J call TRBJ2-7; possible D gene TRBD1, 6 bases. The germline CDR1 and CDR2 sequences are MDHEN and SYDVKM. V was clipped by 4 bases and J by 1 base, with 11 bases between them. This CDR3 region has 14 residues.

The chain joins TRBV2 to TRBJ2-1; 10 bases match TRBD2. CDR3 length: 15 residues. The trim removed 7 bases at V and 6 bases at J, leaving 9 bases unmatched. Germline loops: CDR1 SNHLY, CDR2 FYNNEI. DNA for the CDR3: TGTGCCAGCAAATATCAAGCGGGGGGGCGCAATGAGCAGTTCTTC. As protein: CASKYQAGGRNEQFF.

V and J are TRBV6-6 and TRBJ2-3, with D possibly matching TRBD2 (6 bases). Germline CDR1 is MNHNY and CDR2 is SVGAGI (reference sequence). The CDR3 length is 13 residues. The V gene lost 9 bases and the J gene lost 6 bases, with 16 bases spanning the gap. CDR3 amino acids: CASQYGSSDTQYF. The DNA for the CDR3 is TGTGCCAGTCAGTACGGGAGTTCCGATACGCAGTATTTT.

This clone has just a few counts. The chain recombines TRBV7-8 with TRBJ2-2; no firm D call. V was cut by 0 bases and J by 1 base, with 6 bases left in between. The CDR3 runs to 15 residues. Germline loops: CDR1 SGHVS, CDR2 FQNEAQ. The CDR3 loop reads CASSLAGGNTGELFF. The CDR3 nucleotides are TGTGCCAGCAGCTTAGCAGGCGGGAACACCGGGGAGCTGTTTTTT.

CDR3 amino acids: CASSLMPSGGVGEQFF. CDR3 DNA sequence: TGTGCCAGCAGCCTAATGCCTAGCGGGGGGGTAGGTGAGCAGTTCTTC. The chain recombines TRBV9 with TRBJ2-1; 12 bases are a match to TRBD2. Germline V lookup: CDR1 SGDLS, CDR2 YYNGEE. This CDR3 spans 16 amino acids. Unmatched junction bases numbered 11, after V lost 4 bases and J lost 9 bases.

The chain is built from TRBV7-2 and TRBJ2-2; 7 bases line up with TRBD2. Trimming removed 1 base from V and 5 bases from J; junction bases left unmatched: 10. The germline gives CDR1 SGHTA, CDR2 FQGNSA. This CDR3 comprises 17 residues. In DNA form, the CDR3 reads TGTGCCAGCAGCTTAGACTTTAGCGGAGCGGGGACCGGGGAGCTGTTTTTT. Translation: CASSLDFSGAGTGELFF.

The chain joins TRBV7-7 to TRBJ2-1, with D tentatively TRBD2 (7 bases). The V gene lost 5 bases and the J gene lost 7 bases, with 21 bases spanning the gap. The CDR3 totals 16 residues. Germline assignment: CDR1 SSHAT and CDR2 FNYEAQ (reference sequence). In DNA, the CDR3 is TGTGCCAGCAGCCCGCTAGGGGGGGCGCCTCGGAATGAGCAGTTCTTC. It codes for CASSPLGGAPRNEQFF.

The chain has TRBV19 and TRBJ1-1; D call uncertain. CDR3 length: 13 residues. V lost 5 bases and J 1 base, leaving 8 bases between the germline ends. Looked up from germline, CDR1 is LNHDA and CDR2 is SQIVND (reference sequence). CDR3 sequence reads: CASSQRENTEAFF. The DNA for the CDR3 is TGTGCCAGTAGTCAGCGGGAGAACACTGAAGCTTTCTTT. Using reference TRBV19 and TRBJ1-1 for the parts outside the CDR3, the full variable domain is DGGITQSPKYLFRKEGQNVTLSCEQNLNHDAMYWYRQDPGQGLRLIYYSQIVNDFQKGDIAEGYSVSREKKESFPLTVTSAQKNPTAFYLCASSQRENTEAFFGQGTRLTVV.

This clone was detected once. One junction end does not reproduce the germline sequence, and a read error may be involved. This chain links TRBV7-9 with TRBJ1-6, with 9 bases that match TRBD1. Germline V gene lookup returns CDR1 SEHNR and CDR2 FQNEAQ (reference sequence). The CDR3 loop spans 15 amino acids. For the CDR3, the DNA is TGTGCCAGCAGCATAGCGGGACAGGGTCATTCACCCCTCCACTTT. It encodes CASSIAGQGHSPLHF.